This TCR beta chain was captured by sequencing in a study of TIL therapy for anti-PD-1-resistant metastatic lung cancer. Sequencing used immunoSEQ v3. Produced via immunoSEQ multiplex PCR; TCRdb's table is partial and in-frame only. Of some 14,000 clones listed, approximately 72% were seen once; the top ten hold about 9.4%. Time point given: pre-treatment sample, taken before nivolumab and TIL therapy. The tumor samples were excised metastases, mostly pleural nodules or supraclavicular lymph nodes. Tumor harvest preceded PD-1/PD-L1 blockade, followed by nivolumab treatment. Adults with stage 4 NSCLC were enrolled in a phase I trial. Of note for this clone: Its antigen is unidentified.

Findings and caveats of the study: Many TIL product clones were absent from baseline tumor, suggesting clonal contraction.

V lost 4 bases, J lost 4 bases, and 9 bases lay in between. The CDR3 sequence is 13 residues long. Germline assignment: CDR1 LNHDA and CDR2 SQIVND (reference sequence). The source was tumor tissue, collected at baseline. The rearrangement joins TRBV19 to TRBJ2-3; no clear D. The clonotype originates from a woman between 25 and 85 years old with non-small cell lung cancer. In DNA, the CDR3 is TGTGCCAGTAGTACCCGGTACTCAGATACGCAGTATTTT. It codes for CASSTRYSDTQYF. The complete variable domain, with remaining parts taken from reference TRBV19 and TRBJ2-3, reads DGGITQSPKYLFRKEGQNVTLSCEQNLNHDAMYWYRQDPGQGLRLIYYSQIVNDFQKGDIAEGYSVSREKKESFPLTVTSAQKNPTAFYLCASSTRYSDTQYFGPGTRLTVL.